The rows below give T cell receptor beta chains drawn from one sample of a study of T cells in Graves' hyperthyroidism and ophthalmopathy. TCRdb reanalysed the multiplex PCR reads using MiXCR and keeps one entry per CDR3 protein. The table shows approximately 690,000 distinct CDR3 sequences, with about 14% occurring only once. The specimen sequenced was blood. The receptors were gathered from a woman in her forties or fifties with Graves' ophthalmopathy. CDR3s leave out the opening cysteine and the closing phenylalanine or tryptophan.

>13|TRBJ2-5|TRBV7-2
ASSLDMTVQETQY
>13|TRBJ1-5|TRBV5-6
ASSLALDRYQPQH
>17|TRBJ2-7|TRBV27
ASRTRRLAGGPGIYEQY
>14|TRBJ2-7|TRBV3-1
ASSQNGLAGVYEQY
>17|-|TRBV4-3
ASSQIRTSGRSYQETQF
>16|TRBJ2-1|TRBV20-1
SARHQDSGPRSYNEQF
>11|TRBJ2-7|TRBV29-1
SVERGAGYEQY
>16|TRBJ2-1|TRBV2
ASSEGQLTRGHYNEQF
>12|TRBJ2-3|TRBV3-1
ASSPDVPTDTQY
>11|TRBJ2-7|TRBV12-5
ASGLDSGVGQY
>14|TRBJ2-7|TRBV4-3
ASSQGPSGGNYEQY
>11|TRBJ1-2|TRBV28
ASSRTGAYGYT
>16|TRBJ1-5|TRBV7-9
ASSRVGGAEHSNQPQH
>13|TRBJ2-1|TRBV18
ASSPPGGRSNEQF
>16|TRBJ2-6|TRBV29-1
SARVQGVFSSGANVLT
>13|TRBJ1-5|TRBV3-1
ASSQDRGRNQPQH
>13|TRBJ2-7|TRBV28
ASSFLGTGPAEQY
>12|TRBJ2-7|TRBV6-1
ASKGMGAAYEQY
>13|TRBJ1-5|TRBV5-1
ASSLGGISNQPQH
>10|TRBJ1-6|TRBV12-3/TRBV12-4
ASSFPKSPLH
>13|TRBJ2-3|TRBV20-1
SAPGLAGITDTQY
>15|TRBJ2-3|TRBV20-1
SARVLMTSGGTDTQY
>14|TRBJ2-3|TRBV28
ASRPLAGEAADTQY